This TCR beta chain derives from a study of cytomegalovirus exposure and HLA in healthy donors. Overall study findings and caveats: Highly shared variants forming one cluster were likely a sequencing artifact.

Each donor was nominally healthy when sampled (though unrecorded immune exposures were likely). The CDR3 loop spans 16 amino acids. The V segment lost 4 bases and the J segment 2 bases; nucleotides outside the gene matches: 9. Germline V CDR1 and CDR2: SGHDN, FVKESK. A note on this clone: Its antigen remains unknown.

The PCR used 60 Vbeta and 13 Jbeta primers. Here immunoSEQ multiplex PCR was the method, and the copy in TCRdb shows in-frame clones only, minus some. The sample includes about 100,000 clones, roughly 73% of them seen just once. The TCR comes from a man in his forties or fifties in good health and CMV-seronegative. The sample consisted of PBMCs. The chain employs TRBV14 and TRBJ2-3; 7 nucleotides line up with TRBD2. The CDR3 coding sequence is TGTGCCAGCAGCCTACGCCGGGGGGACGCCACAGATACGCAGTATTTT. Its protein is CASSLRRGDATDTQYF.